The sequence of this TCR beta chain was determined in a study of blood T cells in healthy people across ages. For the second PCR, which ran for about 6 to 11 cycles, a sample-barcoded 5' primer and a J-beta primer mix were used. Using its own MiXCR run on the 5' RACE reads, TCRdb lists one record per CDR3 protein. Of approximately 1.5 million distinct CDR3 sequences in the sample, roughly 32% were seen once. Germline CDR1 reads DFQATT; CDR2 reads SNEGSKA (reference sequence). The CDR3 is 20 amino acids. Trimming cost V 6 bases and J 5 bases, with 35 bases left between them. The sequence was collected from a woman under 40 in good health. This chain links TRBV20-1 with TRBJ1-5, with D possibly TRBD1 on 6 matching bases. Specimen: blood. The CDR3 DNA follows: TGCAGTGCACCGACAACAACCAGGGGTCGGATCCCGAGGGGCGATCAGCCCCAGCATTTT. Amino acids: CSAPTTTRGRIPRGDQPQHF.